The 7 T cell receptor beta chains presented below share a single source sample, sequenced in a study of blood T cell repertoires in COVID-19. The protocol was immunoSEQ multiplex PCR, while the TCRdb copy is restricted to in-frame clones and leaves out a portion. Found here are roughly 50,000 clones, 80% to 85% of them singletons; the top ten hold about three fifths. Material for sequencing was peripheral blood. All receptors come from a man in his 70s with acute or convalescent COVID-19.

The rearrangement uses TRBV6-6 and TRBJ2-5; weak D call: TRBD2 (6 bases). The V gene lost 4 bases and the J gene lost 4 bases, with 10 bases spanning the gap. Per the germline V gene, CDR1 is MNHNY and CDR2 is SVGAGI (reference sequence). CDR3 size: 13 residues. The DNA for the CDR3 is TGTGCCAGCAGTTGGGGGGATGGAGAGACCCAGTACTTC. The encoded protein is CASSWGDGETQYF.

A single count supports this clone. The chain couples TRBV18 to TRBJ1-1; possible D gene TRBD1, 5 bases. The CDR3 covers 14 residues. Deletions cut 6 bases from V and 0 bases from J, with 11 bases between. CDR1 KGHSH and CDR2 LQKENI come from the germline V gene. CDR3 region: CASSPAGLNTEAFF. The CDR3 DNA follows: TGTGCCAGCTCGCCGGCAGGGTTGAACACTGAAGCTTTCTTT. The complete variable domain, with remaining parts taken from reference TRBV18 and TRBJ1-1, reads NAGVMQNPRHLVRRRGQEARLRCSPMKGHSHVYWYRQLPEEGLKFMVYLQKENIIDESGMPKERFSAEFPKEGPSILRIQQVVRGDSAAYFCASSPAGLNTEAFFGQGTRLTVV.

This sequence joins TRBV7-8 and TRBJ2-1, with D perhaps TRBD1 or TRBD2 (7 bases each). This CDR3 is built from 13 residues. V lost 5 bases and J lost 8, with 13 bases in between. The germline V gene has CDR1 SGHVS and CDR2 FQNEAQ. The CDR3 loop is CASSRQGGDEQFF. The CDR3, as DNA: TGTGCCAGCAGCCGACAGGGAGGGGATGAGCAGTTCTTC.

The chain is built from TRBV18 and TRBJ1-1; 10 bases are shared with TRBD1. CDR1 is KGHSH, CDR2 LQKENI, per germline. The CDR3 extends over 15 amino acids. V shed 3 bases, J shed 0 bases, and the junction held 1 base outside the gene matches. Here the CDR3 DNA reads TGTGCCAGCTCACCGGGACAGGGGATGAACACTGAAGCTTTCTTT. Its protein product is CASSPGQGMNTEAFF. Looking up the rest from reference TRBV18 and TRBJ1-1 gives the full variable domain: NAGVMQNPRHLVRRRGQEARLRCSPMKGHSHVYWYRQLPEEGLKFMVYLQKENIIDESGMPKERFSAEFPKEGPSILRIQQVVRGDSAAYFCASSPGQGMNTEAFFGQGTRLTVV.

The rearrangement uses TRBV7-2 and TRBJ1-2, with 7 bases that match TRBD1. CDR1 is SGHTA, CDR2 FQGNSA, per germline. The V and J ends lost 5 bases and 0 bases, in that order; junction bases with no gene match: 3. This CDR3 has 14 amino acids. The CDR3 coding sequence is TGTGCCAGCAGCGGGGACAGAACTAACTATGGCTACACCTTC. Translating gives CASSGDRTNYGYTF.

The rearrangement links TRBV5-4 to TRBJ2-3; D is possibly TRBD2 (6 bases). With 1 base removed from V and 5 bases from J, the gap between germline ends came to 17 bases. The CDR3 has 16 residues. CDR1 and CDR2 (germline): SGHNT, YYREEE (reference sequence). The CDR3 DNA reads TGTGCCAGCAGCTTGCGGCAGGGAGGTTCCAGAGATACGCAGTATTTT. It is translated as CASSLRQGGSRDTQYF.

The genes are TRBV29-1 and TRBJ2-1, with 10 bases matching TRBD2. Germline assignment: CDR1 SQVTM and CDR2 ANQGSEA. The CDR3 consists of 14 residues. CDR3 region: CTIAGGHSYNEQFF. CDR3 nucleotide sequence: TGCACCATAGCGGGAGGCCACTCCTACAATGAGCAGTTCTTC.